Below, 12 T cell receptor beta chains from the same sample are listed, as sequenced in a study of cytomegalovirus exposure and HLA in healthy donors. Here immunoSEQ multiplex PCR was the method, and the copy in TCRdb shows in-frame clones only, minus some. The data hold some 150,000 clones, with 70% to 90% observed a single time. Sequencing used PBMCs. The receptor set was obtained from a young woman in good health and CMV-seropositive.

J is TRBJ1-2 and V is TRBV4-1; 7 bases are shared with TRBD1. The V and J ends lost 4 bases and 4 bases, in that order; junction bases with no gene match: 6. This CDR3 comprises 14 residues. Germline V CDR1 and CDR2: MGHRA, YSYEKL. In DNA, the CDR3 is TGCGCCAGCAGCCTACAGGGGTTCGGCTATGGCTACACCTTC. Its protein is CASSLQGFGYGYTF.

Written as DNA, the CDR3 is TGTGCCAGCGTGGCGGGTGATGGCTACACCTTC. Amino acid sequence: CASVAGDGYTF. The J gene is TRBJ1-2, the V gene TRBV2; D call uncertain. Looked up from germline, CDR1 is SNHLY and CDR2 is FYNNEI. CDR3 length equals 11 residues. V lost 8 bases to trimming and J lost 6 bases, with 10 bases between them.

The chain uses TRBV4-3 and TRBJ2-5, with 9 bases aligning to TRBD1. Germline CDR1 and CDR2: LGHNA and YSLEER. The CDR3 length is 16 residues. Germline trimming cut 3 bases from V and 4 bases from J; bases unmatched to any gene: 9. This CDR3 is CASSHGQGRGRETQYF. The CDR3, as DNA: TGCGCCAGCAGCCACGGACAGGGGCGCGGGAGAGAGACCCAGTACTTC.

The CDR3 here is CASSLVGPGSGAGELFF. CDR3 DNA: TGTGCCAGCAGCTTAGTAGGGCCAGGGTCTGGCGCCGGGGAGCTGTTTTTT. The genes are TRBV7-2 and TRBJ2-2; TRBD1 is a possible D gene (5 bases). Germline-derived CDR1 and CDR2 are SGHTA and FQGNSA. This CDR3 is built from 17 residues. The V and J ends lost 1 base and 6 bases respectively, with 18 bases between them.

The V call is TRBV28, the J call TRBJ1-1; TRBD1 aligns across 9 bases. Germline V gene lookup returns CDR1 MDHEN and CDR2 SYDVKM. This CDR3 region has 15 residues. V lost 4 bases, J lost 1 base, and 4 bases stayed unmatched. CDR3 bases: TGTGCCAGCAGTTATACAGGGGGCGCGAACACTGAAGCTTTCTTT. This sequence encodes CASSYTGGANTEAFF.

This chain joins TRBV5-4 and TRBJ2-7, with TRBD2 identical over 7 bases. In germline, CDR1 is SGHNT, CDR2 YYREEE (reference sequence). Losses at the gene ends were 4 bases for V and 2 bases for J; bases not matched to a gene: 9. This CDR3 is 15 amino acids long. The CDR3 here is CASSVGLQLTYEQYF. Here the CDR3 DNA reads TGTGCCAGCAGCGTGGGACTACAACTCACCTACGAGCAGTACTTC.

The chain recombines TRBV7-8 with TRBJ1-5; 7 bases map to TRBD1. This CDR3 is built from 15 residues. V dropped 4 bases and J dropped 2; count of bases not matched to a gene: 5. Germline-derived CDR1 and CDR2 are SGHVS and FQNEAQ. The CDR3 loop reads CASSYTGVGNQPQHF. The CDR3 DNA follows: TGTGCCAGCAGCTACACAGGGGTTGGCAATCAGCCCCAGCATTTT.

V gene TRBV14 combines with J gene TRBJ1-1; D might be TRBD1 (6 bases). This CDR3 has 14 residues. Germline V gene sequence: CDR1 SGHDN, CDR2 FVKESK. V lost 4 bases, J lost 0 bases, and 9 bases lay in between. The CDR3 loop is CASSLGTLNTEAFF. The CDR3 DNA is TGTGCCAGCAGCCTAGGGACATTGAACACTGAAGCTTTCTTT.

The chain joins TRBV11-3 to TRBJ2-1; D may be TRBD2 (5 bases). The V gene lost 0 bases and the J gene lost 1 base, with 7 bases spanning the gap. The germline V gene encodes CDR1 SGHNT and CDR2 YENEEA. The CDR3 is 15 amino acids. CDR3 bases: TGTGCCAGCAGCTTAGATGCGGGTTCCTACAATGAGCAGTTCTTC. It encodes CASSLDAGSYNEQFF.

The rearrangement joins TRBV4-1 to TRBJ2-5; D is unclear. CDR3 size: 19 residues. Trimming shortened V by 1 base and J by 2 bases, and 23 bases separated the two germline ends. Germline values: CDR1 MGHRA, CDR2 YSYEKL. The CDR3 loop reads CASSQGVPTPALDQETQYF. CDR3 bases: TGCGCCAGCAGCCAAGGGGTACCCACCCCAGCGTTAGATCAAGAGACCCAGTACTTC.

This sequence joins TRBV5-8 and TRBJ1-5; 8 positions agree with TRBD1. The CDR3 length is 17 residues. Germline-derived CDR1 and CDR2 are SGHTS and YDEGEE. The junction had 13 bases not matched to a gene; V was cut back by 4 bases and J by 4 bases. The CDR3 loop reads CASSPGLRTGYNQPQHF. CDR3 nucleotide sequence: TGTGCCAGCAGCCCCGGTTTAAGGACAGGGTATAATCAGCCCCAGCATTTT.

The V gene is TRBV28, the J gene TRBJ1-5; D remains unclear. Germline CDR1 is MDHEN and CDR2 is SYDVKM. Trimming removed 5 bases from V and 1 base from J, with 12 bases in between. The CDR3 is 15 residues long. CDR3: CASSSLRVSNQPQHF. CDR3 nucleotide sequence: TGTGCCAGCAGTAGTCTAAGAGTCAGCAATCAGCCCCAGCATTTT.